This TCR beta chain emerged from a study of CD8 T cells in ankylosing spondylitis. Study findings and constraints: Reportedly, disease-linked clones are significantly enriched in ankylosing spondylitis patients' matched synovial fluid. In the blood and synovial fluid of reactive arthritis, some motif variants had been previously reported. Blood of patients with ankylosing spondylitis appeared to be characterized by a TCR beta motif of eight highly homologous variants. Relatively rare in peripheral blood, disease-linked clones were also CD8+.

Germline CDR1 MNHEY, CDR2 SMNVEV (reference sequence). This CDR3 comprises 15 residues. V trimming: 4 bases; J trimming: 3 bases; junction bases outside the gene matches: 8. Of note for this clonotype: Its specificity is not known.

Libraries for TCR beta were made by quantitative 5'-RACE with molecular barcodes. TCRdb called the 5' RACE reads again in MiXCR, with one record for every CDR3 protein. The sample records 350,000 or so distinct CDR3 sequences, 6.5% to 10% being singletons. This sequence joins TRBV27 and TRBJ2-7; 8 nucleotides match TRBD1. The sample consisted of blood, either unsorted or a sorted T cell fraction (not recorded which). The clonotype was recovered from a male donor with ankylosing spondylitis. In nucleotides, the CDR3 is TGTGCCAGCAGTTCCCTAACGGACAGGGACTACGAGCAGTACTTC. Translated: CASSSLTDRDYEQYF.